These T cell receptor beta chains were read from a single sample in a study of shared clonotypes between healthy human individuals. Sequencing used immunoSEQ multiplex PCR; TCRdb keeps in-frame clones, though not all of them. The sample lists 850,000 to 1,200,000 clones; around 75% were seen once. Sample: memory CD4+ T cells sorted from blood. The receptor set was obtained from a man in his late teens or twenties in good health. Both conserved end residues are part of each CDR3. A D gene is named only where the DNA matches it firmly. Expanded clones are given a class, and other clones once, few, many or no size at all.

d_gene	abundance	v_gene	j_gene	CDR3aa	CDR3nt
NA	once	TRBV4-2	TRBJ2-3	CASSQDRPDTQYF	TGTGCCAGCAGCCAAGATCGACCGGATACGCAGTATTTT
NA	NA	TRBV7-6	TRBJ2-5	CASSLGPQETQYF	TGTGCCAGCAGCTTAGGGCCCCAAGAGACCCAGTACTTC
NA	NA	TRBV4-1	TRBJ1-6	CASSQQPTRHVNNSPLHF	TGCGCCAGCAGCCAACAACCCACCCGACACGTTAATAATTCACCCCTCCACTTT
NA	few	TRBV6-1	TRBJ1-2	CASTIGRGYGYTF	TGTGCCAGCACCATCGGGCGGGGCTATGGCTACACCTTC
TRBD2	NA	TRBV7-2	TRBJ2-3	CASSLAKLASDTQYF	TGTGCCAGCAGCTTAGCGAAACTAGCGTCAGATACGCAGTATTTT
TRBD1	NA	TRBV2	TRBJ2-4	CASILDRNIQYF	TGTGCCAGCATTCTGGACAGGAACATTCAGTACTTC
TRBD1	few	TRBV27	TRBJ1-6	CASSRRQGFSDNSPLHF	TGTGCCAGCAGCCGAAGACAGGGGTTTTCCGATAATTCACCCCTCCACTTT
NA	NA	TRBV5-1	TRBJ2-3	CASSNYGTLGITDTQYF	TGCGCCAGCAGCAATTACGGGACTTTGGGGATCACAGATACGCAGTATTTT
NA	NA	TRBV18	TRBJ2-5	CASSPRYETQYF	TGTGCCAGCTCACCACGGTACGAGACCCAGTACTTC
NA	NA	TRBV6-5	TRBJ1-5	CASSSNSQGGNQPQHF	TGTGCCAGCAGTTCCAATTCCCAGGGTGGCAATCAGCCCCAGCATTTT
TRBD1	once	TRBV6-1	TRBJ2-1	CASSGGNSGGEQFF	TGTGCCAGCAGTGGTGGCAATTCAGGGGGCGAGCAGTTCTTC
NA	NA	TRBV6-1	TRBJ2-5	CASSPPTGLQETQYF	TGTGCCAGCAGCCCTCCGACCGGGCTCCAAGAGACCCAGTACTTC
NA	NA	TRBV10-1	TRBJ1-1	CASRLEGEGTEAFF	TGCGCCAGCCGCCTGGAAGGGGAGGGCACTGAAGCTTTCTTT
TRBD2	NA	TRBV9	TRBJ2-3	CASSVGGSPDTQYF	TGTGCCAGCAGCGTAGGCGGGAGCCCAGATACGCAGTATTTT
TRBD1	many	TRBV19	TRBJ2-7	CARGTGPATNGEQYF	TGTGCCAGGGGGACAGGGCCGGCCACGAATGGCGAGCAGTACTTC
NA	NA	TRBV4-1	TRBJ1-5	CASSSHKTGNQPQHF	TGCGCCAGCAGCTCACATAAAACAGGGAACCAGCCCCAGCATTTT
NA	NA	TRBV5-4	TRBJ1-2	CASSPRQGRANYGYTF	TGTGCCAGCAGCCCCAGGCAGGGGAGAGCTAACTATGGCTACACCTTC
TRBD1	NA	TRBV6-5	TRBJ1-2	CASSSRGNNGYTF	TGTGCCAGCAGTTCCAGGGGGAATAATGGCTACACCTTC
NA	NA	TRBV7-8	TRBJ1-2	CASSLVAQGNYGYTF	TGTGCCAGCAGCTTAGTCGCTCAGGGTAACTATGGCTACACCTTC
TRBD1	NA	TRBV11-3	TRBJ2-1	CASSWDRVRNEQFF	TGTGCCAGCAGCTGGGACAGAGTACGCAATGAGCAGTTCTTC
NA	NA	TRBV5-5	TRBJ2-2	CASSSSAAMDGELFF	TGTGCCAGCAGCTCCTCGGCCGCGATGGACGGGGAGCTGTTTTTT
NA	NA	TRBV7-6	TRBJ1-3	CASSFSQGPGNTIYF	TGTGCCAGCAGCTTCTCCCAGGGGCCTGGAAACACCATATATTTT